These T cell receptor beta chains were read from a single sample in a study of early T cells in non-severe SARS-CoV-2 infection. From the 5' RACE reads, TCRdb called clonotypes with MiXCR, one entry per CDR3 protein. The sample has approximately 66,000 distinct CDR3 sequences; approximately 13% are singletons. Sequenced input: whole blood. The origin of the receptors is an adult who was a healthcare worker with PCR-confirmed SARS-CoV-2 infection or an uninfected control (not recorded which). The CDR3 runs from the conserved cysteine through the conserved F or W. The D gene is left open where the match is weak. Size is stated for part of the rows, as once, few or many counts, or as a class when the clone is expanded.

TRBJ2-1	NA	few	TRBV11-2	CASSSWTAFSYNEQFF	TGTGCCAGCAGCTCCTGGACAGCCTTCTCCTACAATGAGCAGTTCTTC
TRBJ1-4	NA	few	TRBV5-1	CASSLGGEHEKLFF	TGCGCCAGCAGCTTGGGCGGTGAACATGAAAAACTGTTTTTT
TRBJ2-5	NA	NA	TRBV29-1	CSVRDGAEETQYF	TGCAGCGTTCGGGATGGGGCCGAAGAGACCCAGTACTTC
TRBJ2-7	NA	NA	TRBV6-2/TRBV6-3	CASSPRGTYEQYF	TGTGCCAGCAGTCCCAGGGGAACCTACGAGCAGTACTTC
TRBJ2-3	TRBD2	many	TRBV20-1	CSARDFAASGSDTQYF	TGCAGTGCTAGAGATTTTGCGGCTAGCGGCTCAGATACGCAGTATTTT
TRBJ2-5	NA	many	TRBV5-1	CASSPLGDETQYF	TGCGCCAGCAGCCCCCTGGGGGACGAGACCCAGTACTTC
TRBJ1-3	NA	NA	TRBV18	CASSPLSLAGGGNTIYF	TGTGCCAGCTCACCACTCAGTCTAGCCGGAGGAGGAAACACCATATATTTT
TRBJ2-2	TRBD1	many	TRBV4-3	CASSQEWTGGPTGELFF	TGCGCCAGCAGCCAAGAATGGACAGGGGGCCCCACCGGGGAGCTGTTTTTT
TRBJ2-3	NA	few	TRBV11-2	CASSPGQGSTDTQYF	TGTGCCAGCAGCCCTGGTCAGGGGAGCACAGATACGCAGTATTTT
TRBJ1-5	NA	few	TRBV6-6	CASSPPGVGDQPQHF	TGTGCCAGCAGTCCTCCAGGGGTTGGCGATCAGCCCCAGCATTTT
TRBJ2-3	NA	many	TRBV4-1	CASGNPPRTDTQYF	TGCGCCAGCGGTAACCCACCGCGCACAGATACGCAGTATTTT
TRBJ1-3	NA	many	TRBV28	CASSPPSGSGNTIYF	TGTGCCAGCAGTCCCCCTTCGGGTTCTGGAAACACCATATATTTT
TRBJ1-2	NA	few	TRBV29-1	CSVDRVNGYTF	TGCAGCGTTGACAGGGTGAATGGCTACACCTTC
TRBJ2-3	TRBD1	NA	TRBV7-2	CASSYTAAGGAKDTQYF	TGTGCCAGCAGCTATACGGCCGCAGGGGGCGCTAAAGATACGCAGTATTTT
TRBJ2-2	TRBD1	few	TRBV12-3/TRBV12-4	CASSLRQGFSGELFF	TGTGCCAGCAGTTTACGACAGGGGTTTAGCGGGGAGCTGTTTTTT
TRBJ2-3	NA	many	TRBV12-3/TRBV12-4	CASSPHSNGGDTQYF	TGTGCCAGCAGTCCACACTCCAACGGAGGAGATACGCAGTATTTT
TRBJ2-7	NA	many	TRBV5-1	CASSLEKTGGHEQYF	TGCGCCAGCAGCCTGGAGAAAACCGGGGGCCACGAGCAGTACTTC
TRBJ2-7	NA	NA	TRBV3-1	CASSQDHGQPYEQYF	TGTGCCAGCAGCCAAGATCACGGGCAACCCTACGAGCAGTACTTC
TRBJ2-2	NA	once	TRBV27	CASSGSGTSRNTGELFF	TGTGCCAGCAGTGGGTCCGGGACATCCAGAAACACCGGGGAGCTGTTTTTT
TRBJ2-4	NA	few	TRBV5-6	CASSLGGSKNIQYF	TGTGCCAGCAGCTTGGGGGGTTCCAAAAACATTCAGTACTTC
TRBJ2-6	TRBD2	NA	TRBV5-4	CASGRTSGFSGANVLTF	TGTGCCAGCGGGCGGACTAGCGGTTTCTCTGGGGCCAACGTCCTGACTTTC
TRBJ2-7	NA	NA	TRBV15	CATSRGIGGSSYEQHF	TGTGCCACCAGCAGAGGAATCGGGGGCAGCTCTTACGAGCAGCACTTC
TRBJ2-5	NA	few	TRBV18	CASSPFPGMETQYF	TGTGCCAGCTCACCCTTCCCCGGAATGGAGACCCAGTACTTC
TRBJ2-7	TRBD1	many	TRBV27	CASSPRWDRVYEQYF	TGTGCCAGCAGTCCCCGCTGGGACAGGGTTTACGAACAGTACTTC
TRBJ2-5	NA	few	TRBV27	CASSGWGRYQETQYF	TGTGCCAGCAGTGGGTGGGGGAGATACCAAGAGACCCAGTACTTC
TRBJ2-3	NA	few	TRBV19	CASSIPGGVGDTQYF	TGTGCCAGTAGTATACCTGGCGGGGTTGGAGATACGCAGTATTTT
TRBJ1-2	NA	NA	TRBV6-5	CASSTRGNGYTF	TGTGCCAGCAGTACCCGGGGGAATGGCTACACCTTC
TRBJ2-7	NA	NA	TRBV29-1	CSVIEGVTYEQYF	TGCAGCGTTATAGAGGGGGTAACCTACGAGCAGTACTTC
TRBJ2-3	NA	few	TRBV4-3	CASSQDGVHTQYF	TGCGCCAGCAGCCAGGACGGGGTTCATACGCAGTATTTT
TRBJ2-5	NA	many	TRBV7-2	CASSLRGYEETQYF	TGTGCCAGCAGCTTACGCGGTTATGAAGAGACCCAGTACTTC
TRBJ1-1	TRBD1	many	TRBV14	CASSHHTGGTEAFF	TGTGCCAGCAGCCACCACACAGGGGGTACTGAAGCTTTCTTT
TRBJ2-5	TRBD1	many	TRBV5-6	CASSLLTGTGLETQYF	TGTGCCAGCAGCCTACTAACCGGGACAGGGCTGGAGACCCAGTACTTC
TRBJ2-1	TRBD2	few	TRBV5-6	CASSFPASGRSGEQFF	TGTGCCAGCAGCTTCCCCGCTAGCGGGAGGTCGGGTGAGCAGTTCTTC
TRBJ1-4	NA	few	TRBV4-1	CASSRVHPGAEKLFF	TGCGCCAGCAGCCGAGTACACCCAGGAGCTGAAAAACTGTTTTTT
TRBJ1-1	NA	many	TRBV12-3/TRBV12-4	CASSLKTENQAFF	TGTGCCAGCAGTTTGAAGACAGAGAATCAAGCTTTCTTT
TRBJ2-1	TRBD2	NA	TRBV29-1	CSVDGTSGPRSYNEQFF	TGCAGCGTCGACGGGACTAGCGGTCCACGGTCCTACAATGAGCAGTTCTTC
TRBJ1-3	TRBD1	few	TRBV20-1	CSAKGQITGNTIYF	TGCAGTGCTAAGGGACAGATTACTGGAAACACCATATATTTT
TRBJ1-3	NA	NA	TRBV4-2	CASSQGDTGFGNTIYF	TGTGCCAGCAGCCAAGGGGATACAGGGTTTGGAAACACCATATATTTT
TRBJ2-2	TRBD1	NA	TRBV9	CASSPRQGGTGELFF	TGTGCCAGCAGCCCCAGACAGGGCGGAACCGGGGAGCTGTTTTTT
TRBJ2-1	TRBD2	few	TRBV5-1	CASSLLPPAGGGDNEQFF	TGCGCCAGCAGCCTACTGCCCCCAGCGGGAGGCGGCGACAATGAGCAGTTCTTC
TRBJ2-1	NA	many	TRBV6-1	CASSGTSLEQFF	TGTGCCAGCAGTGGCACTAGTCTTGAGCAGTTCTTC
TRBJ2-7	TRBD1	NA	TRBV20-1	CSARPGQGKYEQYF	TGCAGTGCAAGACCGGGACAGGGGAAGTACGAGCAGTACTTC
TRBJ1-1	NA	few	TRBV27	CASMPGLQNTEAFF	TGTGCCAGCATGCCGGGACTGCAGAACACTGAAGCTTTCTTT
TRBJ2-3	TRBD2	NA	TRBV11-2	CASSLEGIAGGTDTQYF	TGTGCCAGCAGCTTAGAAGGTATCGCGGGGGGAACAGATACGCAGTATTTT
TRBJ1-5	NA	NA	TRBV7-2	CASSTHREQPQHF	TGTGCCAGCAGCACGCACAGGGAGCAGCCCCAGCATTTT
TRBJ1-1	NA	NA	TRBV12-3/TRBV12-4	CASSPFGGSGEEAFF	TGTGCCAGCAGCCCTTTCGGGGGGTCGGGGGAGGAAGCTTTCTTT
TRBJ1-1	TRBD1	few	TRBV7-6	CASSRYRDRGQSEAFF	TGTGCCAGCAGCCGTTACCGGGACAGGGGGCAGTCTGAAGCTTTCTTT